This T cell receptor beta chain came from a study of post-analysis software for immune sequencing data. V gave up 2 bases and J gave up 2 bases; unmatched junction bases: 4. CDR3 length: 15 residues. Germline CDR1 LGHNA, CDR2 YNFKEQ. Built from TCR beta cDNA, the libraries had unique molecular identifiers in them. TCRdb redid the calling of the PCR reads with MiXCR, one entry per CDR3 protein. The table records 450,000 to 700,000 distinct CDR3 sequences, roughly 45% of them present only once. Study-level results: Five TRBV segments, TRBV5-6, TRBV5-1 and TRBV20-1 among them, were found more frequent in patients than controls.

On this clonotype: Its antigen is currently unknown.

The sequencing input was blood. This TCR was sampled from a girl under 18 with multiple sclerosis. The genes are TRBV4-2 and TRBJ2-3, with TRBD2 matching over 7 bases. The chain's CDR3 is CASSQLAASTDTQYF. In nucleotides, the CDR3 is TGTGCCAGCAGCCAACTAGCGGCCTCCACAGATACGCAGTATTTT.